The 25 T cell receptor beta chains in this list originate from one sample, sequenced in a study of shared clonotypes between healthy human individuals. Here immunoSEQ multiplex PCR was the method, and the copy in TCRdb shows in-frame clones only, minus some. The data hold about 2.3 million clones, with 85% to 95% observed a single time. The sequenced sample consisted of naive CD4+ T cells from PBMCs. The subset: CD45RA+ positively selected. The source is a man younger than 35 in good health. Some clones in this sample may be carry-over from other donors' samples.

The chain employs TRBV19 and TRBJ2-1; 8 bases align to TRBD2. Germline V gene data show CDR1 as LNHDA and CDR2 as SQIVND (reference sequence). The length of the CDR3 is 16 residues. Trimming cost V 5 bases and J 3 bases; bases outside gene matches: 9. CDR3 sequence: CASSVTTSEYYNEQFF. DNA for the CDR3: TGTGCCAGTAGTGTTACGACTAGCGAGTACTACAATGAGCAGTTCTTC.

The gene calls are TRBV6-1 and TRBJ1-6; a possible D gene is TRBD1 (5 bases). The CDR3 is made up of 11 amino acids. The V and J ends lost 5 bases and 12 bases respectively, with 8 bases between them. Germline V gene data show CDR1 as MNHNS and CDR2 as SASEGT. CDR3 protein: CASSRGGPLHF. As DNA, the CDR3 is TGTGCCAGCAGTCGCGGGGGACCCCTCCACTTT.

The rearrangement links TRBV9 to TRBJ2-5; no clear D gene. The CDR3 contains 15 residues. V was trimmed by 2 bases and J by 4 bases, leaving 15 bases between them. Per the germline V gene, CDR1 is SGDLS and CDR2 is YYNGEE. CDR3 sequence (DNA): TGTGCCAGCAGCGTTACGGGTGACCTGGGAGAGACCCAGTACTTC. Translated: CASSVTGDLGETQYF. Using reference TRBV9 and TRBJ2-5 for the parts outside the CDR3, the full variable domain is DSGVTQTPKHLITATGQRVTLRCSPRSGDLSVYWYQQSLDQGLQFLIQYYNGEERAKGNILERFSAQQFPDLHSELNLSSLELGDSALYFCASSVTGDLGETQYFGPGTRLLVL.

The chain carries TRBV29-1 and TRBJ2-2; 11 bases line up with TRBD1. Trimming at V came to 6 bases and at J to 2 bases, leaving 5 bases not matched to a gene. The germline V gene has CDR1 SQVTM and CDR2 ANQGSEA. CDR3 size: 15 residues. DNA for the CDR3: TGCAGCGTCACCGGGACAGGGGGAAACACCGGGGAGCTGTTTTTT. This encodes CSVTGTGGNTGELFF.

This chain links TRBV18 with TRBJ2-5; 9 nucleotides align to TRBD2. The tail of the sequence fits TRBJ2-7 better, so the J call may be wrong. The CDR3 runs 13 residues. Per the germline V gene, CDR1 is KGHSH and CDR2 is LQKENI. CDR3 amino acids: CASSPGLAPEQYF. The CDR3 region has the DNA TGTGCCAGCTCACCGGGACTAGCTCCCGAGCAGTACTTC.

V gene TRBV5-1 combines with J gene TRBJ1-2, with TRBD1 matching 8 bases. Germline lookup yields CDR1 SGHRS and CDR2 YFSETQ. The J segment lost 2 bases and the V segment lost 3 bases, leaving 21 bases of the junction unmatched. CDR3 length: 20 amino acids. The CDR3 region has the DNA TGCGCCAGCAGCTGGCGGGGTCATGGACAGGGAAGAGAAAAGAACTATGGCTACACCTTC. Residues: CASSWRGHGQGREKNYGYTF.

This rearrangement joins TRBV28 to TRBJ2-6; 10 nucleotides line up with TRBD1. The CDR3 has 20 amino acids. Germline V gene lookup returns CDR1 MDHEN and CDR2 SYDVKM. The junction had 15 bases not matched to a gene; V was cut back by 5 bases and J by 2 bases. CDR3 amino acids: CASSIRGTGVVAAGANVLTF. The DNA of the CDR3 is TGTGCCAGCAGTATAAGAGGGACAGGGGTTGTGGCGGCTGGGGCCAACGTCCTGACTTTC.

CDR3 coding DNA: TGTGCCAGCAGGACAGGAGGGAACTCCTATAATTCACCCCTCCACTTT. Protein product: CASRTGGNSYNSPLHF. This chain connects TRBV28 to TRBJ1-6; maybe TRBD1 (6 bases). Germline loops: CDR1 MDHEN, CDR2 SYDVKM. Trimming removed 6 bases at V and 0 bases at J, with 12 bases between. CDR3 length: 16 residues.

This chain's CDR3 is CASSQDRGGRESGEQYF. The CDR3 DNA is TGCGCCAGCAGCCAAGATCGCGGTGGGCGGGAGTCAGGCGAGCAGTACTTC. The chain links TRBV4-1 to TRBJ2-7, with 7 nucleotides matching TRBD2. Per germline, CDR1 MGHRA and CDR2 YSYEKL. Trimming cost V 0 bases and J 6 bases; bases outside gene matches: 14. The CDR3 is 17 residues long.

The chain employs TRBV28 and TRBJ2-7; TRBD2 aligns across 7 bases. V lost 5 bases, J lost 5 bases, and 9 bases stayed unmatched. CDR3 length: 14 residues. The germline V gene encodes CDR1 MDHEN and CDR2 SYDVKM. CDR3 DNA sequence: TGTGCCAGCAGTCACCGTTACGGGACTAACGAGCAGTACTTC. This translates into CASSHRYGTNEQYF.

The V and J genes are TRBV14 and TRBJ2-1; D perhaps matches TRBD2 (5 bases). Germline V lookup: CDR1 SGHDN, CDR2 FVKESK. V was pared by 0 bases and J by 4 bases, with 16 bases between. The CDR3 extends over 17 amino acids. The CDR3 region is CASSQDFGLLSYNEQFF. Here the CDR3 DNA reads TGTGCCAGCAGCCAAGATTTCGGACTGTTAAGTTACAATGAGCAGTTCTTC.

V gene TRBV28 combines with J gene TRBJ2-7, with TRBD1 matching 10 bases. The germline V gene has CDR1 MDHEN and CDR2 SYDVKM. With 6 bases clipped from V and 6 bases from J, the junction kept 11 bases outside the gene matches. This CDR3 contains 15 residues. In DNA, the CDR3 is TGTGCCAGCAGCCCTCTTGGGACAGGGGTTGCCGAGCAGTACTTC. Protein product: CASSPLGTGVAEQYF.

The rearrangement uses TRBV11-2 and TRBJ2-1, with 9 bases identical to TRBD2. The V gene end was trimmed by 7 bases and the J gene end by 2 bases; junction bases not matched to a gene: 9. This CDR3 is 16 amino acids long. Germline V gene sequence: CDR1 SGHAT, CDR2 FQNNGV. The CDR3 nucleotides are TGTGCCAGCACTCGTCAGGTAGCGGGAGCCTACAATGAGCAGTTCTTC. Its translation is CASTRQVAGAYNEQFF.

V and J are TRBV7-2 and TRBJ1-5, with D perhaps matching TRBD1 (5 bases). The V and J ends lost 7 bases and 4 bases respectively, with 17 bases between them. The germline CDR1 and CDR2 sequences are SGHTA and FQGNSA. CDR3 length equals 15 residues. CDR3: CASTRTWGVNQPQHF. The CDR3 coding sequence is TGTGCCAGCACCCGGACATGGGGTGTTAATCAGCCCCAGCATTTT.

The chain uses TRBV7-2 and TRBJ2-6; D is ambiguous. CDR3 length: 16 amino acids. From germline, CDR1 is SGHTA and CDR2 FQGNSA. V dropped 0 bases and J dropped 4 bases, with 10 bases sitting between them. As DNA, the CDR3 is TGTGCCAGCAGCTTAGCTCTCAGCACCGGGGCCAACGTCCTGACTTTC. Protein sequence: CASSLALSTGANVLTF.

The chain links TRBV7-3 to TRBJ2-5; TRBD2 aligns across 7 bases. Germline V gene sequence: CDR1 SGHTA, CDR2 FQGTGA. Trimming took 4 bases from V and 1 from J; bases not matched to a gene: 6. This CDR3 is 15 amino acids long. CDR3 bases: TGTGCCAGCAGCTCCGGACTAGGGTTCCAAGAGACCCAGTACTTC. It specifies CASSSGLGFQETQYF.

The rearrangement uses TRBV5-1 and TRBJ1-3; the D is unclear. Germline V CDR1 and CDR2: SGHRS, YFSETQ. Trimming pared 5 bases from V and 0 bases from J, leaving 9 bases between. The CDR3 extends over 14 amino acids. This chain's CDR3 is CASSRESSGNTIYF. The CDR3 DNA follows: TGCGCCAGCAGTCGAGAGAGCTCTGGAAACACCATATATTTT.

The CDR3: CASSLSGNGINQPQHF. For the CDR3, the DNA is TGTGCCAGCAGCTTATCGGGGAATGGGATCAATCAGCCCCAGCATTTT. The chain uses TRBV7-8 and TRBJ1-5; D is ambiguous. V lost 2 bases, J lost 3 bases, and 14 bases lay in between. The germline V gene has CDR1 SGHVS and CDR2 FQNEAQ. This CDR3 has 16 residues.

This chain uses TRBV5-4 with TRBJ1-1, with D possibly TRBD1 on 6 matching bases. Germline V lookup: CDR1 SGHNT, CDR2 YYREEE (reference sequence). The CDR3 sequence is 15 residues long. The V end lost 0 bases, the J end lost 3 bases, and 12 bases lay between the germline ends. As DNA, the CDR3 is TGTGCCAGCAGCTTGGGGGCAGGGGTTTACACTGAAGCTTTCTTT. Residues: CASSLGAGVYTEAFF.

The chain's CDR3 is CASSFARPYEQYF. For the CDR3, the DNA is TGTGCCAGCAGCTTCGCCCGCCCCTACGAGCAGTACTTC. The chain employs TRBV7-2 and TRBJ2-7; D is unclear. The germline V gene encodes CDR1 SGHTA and CDR2 FQGNSA. The CDR3 is 13 residues long. The germline V and J ends were trimmed by 3 bases and 2 bases, with 8 bases remaining between them.

J is TRBJ1-3 and V is TRBV7-9; possibly TRBD1 for D (5 bases). The CDR3 totals 14 residues. The V gene's germline CDR1 is SEHNR and CDR2 FQNEAQ (reference sequence). V was pared by 2 bases and J by 3 bases, with 8 bases between. CDR3 residues: CASSLLGVGNTIYF. CDR3 bases: TGTGCCAGCAGCTTACTAGGGGTTGGAAACACCATATATTTT.

Concerning this clone: One end of the junction does not line up with germline, which may come from a read error. The rearrangement links TRBV19 to TRBJ2-2, with TRBD1 matching 7 bases. The CDR3 is 14 amino acids. Germline V gene lookup returns CDR1 LNHDA and CDR2 SQIVND (reference sequence). This CDR3 is CASRIDRATGELFF. CDR3 bases: TGTGCCAGTAGAATAGACAGGGCCACCGGGGAGCTGTTTTTT.

The rearrangement joins TRBV30 to TRBJ1-6; no firm D call. This CDR3 contains 14 residues. V lost 0 bases and J 6 bases, leaving 9 bases between the germline ends. Germline V CDR1 and CDR2: GTSNPN, SVGIG (reference sequence). The CDR3 protein is CAWSVAGSNSPLHF. The CDR3 DNA reads TGTGCCTGGAGTGTCGCGGGAAGTAATTCACCCCTCCACTTT. Looking up the rest from reference TRBV30 and TRBJ1-6 gives the full variable domain: SQTIHQWPATLVQPVGSPLSLECTVEGTSNPNLYWYRQAAGRGLQLLFYSVGIGQISSEVPQNLSASRPQDRQFILSSKKLLLSDSGFYLCAWSVAGSNSPLHFGNGTRLTVT.

This rearrangement joins TRBV9 to TRBJ1-1; unclear D gene. V was trimmed by 0 bases and J by 7 bases, leaving 22 bases between them. Germline CDR1 reads SGDLS; CDR2 reads YYNGEE. The CDR3 covers 17 residues. CDR3 region: CASSVDSGSTLNDEAFF. For the CDR3, the DNA is TGTGCCAGCAGCGTAGATTCAGGAAGCACGCTGAACGATGAAGCTTTCTTT. The whole variable domain, filled in from reference TRBV9 and TRBJ1-1, reads DSGVTQTPKHLITATGQRVTLRCSPRSGDLSVYWYQQSLDQGLQFLIQYYNGEERAKGNILERFSAQQFPDLHSELNLSSLELGDSALYFCASSVDSGSTLNDEAFFGQGTRLTVV.

V usage is TRBV28 and J usage is TRBJ1-5; 10 positions match TRBD1. Germline V gene sequence: CDR1 MDHEN, CDR2 SYDVKM. V was clipped by 6 bases and J by 4 bases; unmatched bases: 9. The CDR3 extends over 16 amino acids. The CDR3 bases are TGTGCCAGCAGCCAAGGACAGGGGGGTCGTAATCAGCCCCAGCATTTT. Amino acids: CASSQGQGGRNQPQHF.